This T cell receptor (beta chain) was profiled in a study of metastatic and nonmetastatic thyroid tumors. Study summary: Both malignant and benign thyroid patients supplied peripheral blood and tumor or nodule tissue samples, across which the repertoires of these patients were then compared. Overall study results and limits: Within blood and tumor, benign nodules reportedly had significantly lower TCR beta diversity than malignant thyroid tumors did.

Thyroid surgery took place with no prior treatment in any patient. This clone came up many times. Its antigen is not known. The CDR3 covers 13 residues. CDR1 is ENHRY and CDR2 is SYGVKD in the germline V gene. Trimming removed 0 bases at V and 12 bases at J, with 12 bases between. Per the study methods: Clinicopathological groups of papillary thyroid cancer showed CDR3 differences that were used to build a distant-metastasis classifier. TCRdb reprocessed the PCR reads via MiXCR. TCRdb's processing, not the authors' own work, is the source of the V and J calls. The sample includes 15,000 to 20,000 clones, less than 25% of them seen just once.

This TCR came from a female donor with papillary thyroid cancer or a benign thyroid nodule (not recorded which). Some clones in this sample may be carry-over from other donors' samples. The gene calls are TRBV10-3 and TRBJ2-4; a possible D gene is TRBD1 (5 bases). Sequencing used tumor tissue. As DNA, the CDR3 is TGTGCCATCAGTGAGTCACAGGATAACCATCAGTACTTC. Translation gives CAISESQDNHQYF.